The 27 T cell receptor beta chains given below trace back to one sample, sequenced in a study of blood T cell repertoires in COVID-19. Measured with immunoSEQ multiplex PCR; TCRdb has only the in-frame clones, and not every one. The sample includes 200,000 to 300,000 clones, about 88% of them seen just once. Material: peripheral blood. These receptors all stem from a woman aged 55-69 years with COVID-19, enrolled during active disease.

This rearrangement joins TRBV9 to TRBJ2-3; 11 bases are a match to TRBD2. CDR1 SGDLS and CDR2 YYNGEE come from the germline V gene. CDR3 length: 16 residues. Trimming cost V 4 bases and J 1 base; bases outside gene matches: 5. Written as DNA, the CDR3 is TGTGCCAGCAGCCCCCGGACTAGCGGGCGCACAGATACGCAGTATTTT. Residues: CASSPRTSGRTDTQYF. The full variable domain, in which reference TRBV9 and TRBJ2-3 provide the parts outside the CDR3, is DSGVTQTPKHLITATGQRVTLRCSPRSGDLSVYWYQQSLDQGLQFLIQYYNGEERAKGNILERFSAQQFPDLHSELNLSSLELGDSALYFCASSPRTSGRTDTQYFGPGTRLTVL.

The gene calls are TRBV7-9 and TRBJ2-3, with 14 bases identical to TRBD2. Germline V gene lookup returns CDR1 SEHNR and CDR2 FQNEAQ (reference sequence). This CDR3 region has 16 residues. Trimming at V came to 4 bases and at J to 3 bases, leaving 3 bases not matched to a gene. CDR3 region: CASSYGTSGRTDTQYF. CDR3 nucleotide sequence: TGTGCCAGCAGCTATGGGACTAGCGGGAGAACAGATACGCAGTATTTT.

V is TRBV5-1 and J is TRBJ1-1, with D hard to call. Trimming took off 4 bases at V and 3 bases at J, with 16 bases between the two ends. The germline V gene encodes CDR1 SGHRS and CDR2 YFSETQ. The CDR3 totals 15 residues. The CDR3 region is CASSLSGPADTEAFF. For the CDR3, the DNA is TGCGCCAGCAGCCTCAGCGGCCCCGCGGACACTGAAGCTTTCTTT.

This clone was detected only once. This chain links TRBV5-1 with TRBJ1-4, with unresolved D. Trimming removed 0 bases at V and 8 bases at J, with 17 bases between. Germline lookup yields CDR1 SGHRS and CDR2 YFSETQ. CDR3 length equals 16 residues. CDR3 nucleotide sequence: TGCGCCAGCAGCTTGGGAAGTGGCGGGAAGTGGGAAAAACTGTTTTTT. It translates to CASSLGSGGKWEKLFF.

This rearrangement joins TRBV6-5 to TRBJ2-7; tentative D call: TRBD1 (6 bases). Trimming left V 7 bases short and J 3 bases short, with 10 bases between. The CDR3 is 12 amino acids. Per the germline V gene, CDR1 is MNHEY and CDR2 is SVGAGI. The CDR3 reads CASTRTDYEQYF. Written as DNA, the CDR3 is TGTGCCAGCACACGGACAGACTACGAGCAGTACTTC.

A few counts support this clone. The chain uses TRBV28 and TRBJ1-5; a possible D gene is TRBD1 (6 bases). This CDR3 region has 18 residues. Trimming took off 1 base at V and 7 bases at J, with 23 bases between the two ends. Germline values: CDR1 MDHEN, CDR2 SYDVKM. The CDR3 is CASSLSVLGGNRDQPQHF. CDR3 coding DNA: TGTGCCAGCAGTTTATCCGTTTTAGGCGGCAACAGGGACCAGCCCCAGCATTTT. Drawing the rest from reference TRBV28 and TRBJ1-5, the complete variable domain is DVKVTQSSRYLVKRTGEKVFLECVQDMDHENMFWYRQDPGLGLRLIYFSYDVKMKEKGDIPEGYSVSREKKERFSLILESASTNQTSMYLCASSLSVLGGNRDQPQHFGDGTRLSIL.

This clone has only a few counts. The chain has TRBV6-5 and TRBJ2-7; 14 bases match TRBD2. V gave up 5 bases and J gave up 3 bases; unmatched junction bases: 3. The CDR3 is 15 amino acids. Germline V gene data show CDR1 as MNHEY and CDR2 as SVGAGI. The CDR3, as DNA: TGTGCCAGCAGTAAGGGGACTAGCGGGGGCTACGAGCAGTACTTC. This sequence encodes CASSKGTSGGYEQYF.

The chain recombines TRBV18 with TRBJ2-5; 8 nucleotides agree with TRBD1. CDR1 is KGHSH, CDR2 LQKENI, per germline. V was pared by 4 bases and J by 5 bases, with 3 bases of the junction left unmatched. CDR3 length equals 13 residues. DNA for the CDR3: TGTGCCAGCTCACGACAGGGGTTCGAGACCCAGTACTTC. This codes for CASSRQGFETQYF.

The chain has TRBV20-1 and TRBJ1-2; maybe TRBD1 (6 bases). Germline V gives CDR1 DFQATT, CDR2 SNEGSKA (reference sequence). The V gene lost 3 bases and the J gene lost 0 bases, with 14 bases spanning the gap. The CDR3 runs to 15 residues. CDR3 loop: CSASGGRASNYGYTF. Here the CDR3 DNA reads TGCAGTGCTAGTGGGGGCAGGGCCTCTAACTATGGCTACACCTTC.

The V and J genes are TRBV2 and TRBJ2-2; 8 bases line up with TRBD2. V was clipped by 2 bases and J by 6 bases; unmatched bases: 5. This CDR3 has 15 amino acids. Germline assignment: CDR1 SNHLY and CDR2 FYNNEI. The CDR3 bases are TGTGCCAGCAGTGAATCCAGCGGGAGAGCCGGGGAGCTGTTTTTT. Translation gives CASSESSGRAGELFF.

The chain uses TRBV7-8 and TRBJ2-1; 10 bases agree with TRBD2. The ends lost 5 bases at V and 8 bases at J; junction bases unmatched: 9. This CDR3 comprises 15 residues. From germline, CDR1 is SGHVS and CDR2 FQNEAQ. DNA for the CDR3: TGTGCCAGCAGCGCGGGGGCTAGCGGGAGTGATGAGCAGTTCTTC. Its translation: CASSAGASGSDEQFF.

The rearrangement joins TRBV28 to TRBJ1-1, with TRBD1 matching 7 bases. Looked up from germline, CDR1 is MDHEN and CDR2 is SYDVKM. V trimming: 6 bases; J trimming: 4 bases; junction bases outside the gene matches: 2. The CDR3 length is 12 residues. The CDR3, as DNA: TGTGCCAGCAGGACAGGGAGCACTGAAGCTTTCTTT. Translating gives CASRTGSTEAFF.

This chain uses TRBV4-1 with TRBJ1-5, with D unresolved. Trimming removed 1 base from V and 6 bases from J, with 13 bases in between. This CDR3 is 15 amino acids long. CDR1 and CDR2 (germline): MGHRA, YSYEKL. The CDR3 DNA is TGCGCCAGCAGCCAAGTAGGAGTGAGAGCTCAGCCCCAGCATTTT. Residues: CASSQVGVRAQPQHF.

The chain couples TRBV18 to TRBJ1-2; 8 bases are shared with TRBD1. CDR1 and CDR2 from the germline V gene are KGHSH and LQKENI. CDR3 length: 15 amino acids. V gave up 3 bases and J gave up 5 bases; unmatched junction bases: 8. The CDR3 sequence: CASSPAQGAEYGYTF. Here the CDR3 DNA reads TGTGCCAGCTCACCGGCGCAGGGGGCTGAGTATGGCTACACCTTC. The entire variable domain, with the rest obtained from reference TRBV18 and TRBJ1-2, is as follows: NAGVMQNPRHLVRRRGQEARLRCSPMKGHSHVYWYRQLPEEGLKFMVYLQKENIIDESGMPKERFSAEFPKEGPSILRIQQVVRGDSAAYFCASSPAQGAEYGYTFGSGTRLTVV.

The rearrangement uses TRBV9 and TRBJ2-1, with 10 bases fitting TRBD2. V lost 2 bases, J lost 6 bases, and 14 bases stayed unmatched. From germline, CDR1 is SGDLS and CDR2 YYNGEE. CDR3 length: 18 residues. The CDR3 sequence is CASSVSMGLAGVGNEQFF. In nucleotides, the CDR3 is TGTGCCAGCAGCGTCAGCATGGGGCTAGCGGGAGTAGGCAATGAGCAGTTCTTC.

The J gene is TRBJ2-2, the V gene TRBV11-2; 14 nucleotides line up with TRBD2. Trimming took 5 bases from V and 7 from J; bases not matched to a gene: 3. CDR1 is SGHAT, CDR2 FQNNGV, per germline. CDR3 length: 15 amino acids. CDR3 region: CASSPGLAGDGELFF. CDR3 nucleotide sequence: TGTGCCAGCAGCCCGGGACTAGCGGGAGACGGGGAGCTGTTTTTT.

This clone was detected only a few times. The V gene is TRBV6-2 or TRBV6-3, the J gene TRBJ1-1; the match to TRBD1 covers 7 bases. V shed 6 bases, J shed 4 bases, and the junction held 5 bases outside the gene matches. Germline-derived CDR1 and CDR2 are MNHEY and SVGEGT. There are 13 residues in the CDR3. CDR3: CASSPDRVTEAFF. The DNA for the CDR3 is TGTGCCAGCAGCCCAGACAGGGTCACTGAAGCTTTCTTT.

The chain employs TRBV20-1 and TRBJ2-3, with 7 bases matching TRBD2. V lost 3 bases to trimming and J lost 0 bases; unmatched junction nucleotides: 18. This CDR3 is built from 19 residues. CDR1 is DFQATT and CDR2 is SNEGSKA in the germline V gene (reference sequence). This CDR3 reads CSASAPIGVPSGSTDTQYF. The CDR3 DNA follows: TGCAGTGCTAGTGCACCAATAGGGGTACCTAGCGGCAGCACAGATACGCAGTATTTT.

V usage is TRBV5-1 and J usage is TRBJ1-1; the D is unclear. From germline, CDR1 is SGHRS and CDR2 YFSETQ. Trimming pared 0 bases from V and 3 bases from J, leaving 9 bases between. The CDR3 spans 14 residues. The CDR3 loop is CASSLVGGDTEAFF. The CDR3 nucleotides are TGCGCCAGCAGCTTGGTTGGCGGGGACACTGAAGCTTTCTTT.

The CDR3 nucleotides read TGCGCCAGCAGCTCGGGGGTCACTGAAGCTTTCTTT. The encoded protein is CASSSGVTEAFF. V usage is TRBV5-1 and J usage is TRBJ1-1; tentative D call: TRBD1 (5 bases). V lost 3 bases to trimming and J lost 4 bases, with 7 bases between them. The CDR3 contains 12 residues. Per germline, CDR1 SGHRS and CDR2 YFSETQ.

This clone was detected only once. This chain links TRBV5-4 with TRBJ2-7; TRBD2 agrees at 15 bases. The CDR3 covers 14 residues. With 0 bases clipped from V and 12 bases from J, the junction kept 4 bases outside the gene matches. From germline, CDR1 is SGHNT and CDR2 YYREEE (reference sequence). For the CDR3, the DNA is TGTGCCAGCAGCTTGGAGGGACTAGCGGGAGGAGGGTACTTC. This encodes CASSLEGLAGGGYF.

The gene calls are TRBV5-1 and TRBJ2-7, with 7 bases aligning to TRBD2. The CDR3 has 18 residues. After removal of 4 bases from V and 0 bases from J, the junction contained 16 bases not matched to a gene. CDR1 is SGHRS, CDR2 YFSETQ, per germline. This chain's CDR3 is CASSRIAGVAGDSYEQYF. In DNA, the CDR3 is TGCGCCAGCAGCCGAATCGCGGGTGTAGCGGGCGACTCCTACGAGCAGTACTTC.

V usage is TRBV5-4 and J usage is TRBJ2-3; the match to TRBD2 covers 7 bases. V gave up 4 bases and J gave up 6 bases; unmatched junction bases: 14. Germline CDR1 is SGHNT and CDR2 is YYREEE (reference sequence). This CDR3 comprises 16 residues. The CDR3 is CASSPSGGGFRDTQYF. The CDR3 nucleotides are TGTGCCAGCAGCCCCAGTGGGGGAGGGTTCCGGGATACGCAGTATTTT.

This clone was counted once. V is TRBV10-3 and J is TRBJ2-7, with D tentatively TRBD1 (6 bases). V was trimmed by 6 bases and J by 2 bases, leaving 11 bases between them. The CDR3 has 13 amino acids. Germline V lookup: CDR1 ENHRY, CDR2 SYGVKD. CDR3 nucleotides: TGTGCCATCAGCACAGGGCCGGCCTACGAGCAGTACTTC. This sequence encodes CAISTGPAYEQYF.

This clone has just a few counts. The chain employs TRBV28 and TRBJ2-7, with 15 bases matching TRBD2. Per the germline V gene, CDR1 is MDHEN and CDR2 is SYDVKM. V lost 3 bases to trimming and J lost 8 bases; unmatched junction nucleotides: 23. The CDR3 covers 21 residues. The CDR3 DNA reads as TGTGCCAGCAGTTTCGGCGCTTTAAGGGGACTAGCGGGAGGCCGGGCGAGCAAGCAGTACTTC. Translating gives CASSFGALRGLAGGRASKQYF.

The V gene is TRBV7-6, the J gene TRBJ2-7; D might be TRBD1 (6 bases). This CDR3 has 16 amino acids. Trimming cost V 5 bases and J 0 bases, with 17 bases left between them. The germline gives CDR1 SGHVS, CDR2 FNYEAQ. The CDR3 region is CASSPTGPPSSYEQYF. In DNA, the CDR3 is TGTGCCAGCAGCCCCACAGGGCCTCCGAGCTCCTACGAGCAGTACTTC.

V is TRBV2 and J is TRBJ2-4; D is possibly TRBD2 (6 bases). Germline V lookup: CDR1 SNHLY, CDR2 FYNNEI. V gave up 3 bases and J gave up 2 bases, with 8 bases separating them. This CDR3 is 14 amino acids long. For the CDR3, the DNA is TGTGCCAGCAGTGAGGAGGGGACCAAAAACATTCAGTACTTC. Translated: CASSEEGTKNIQYF.